The 27 T cell receptor beta chains in this list originate from one sample, sequenced in a study of cytomegalovirus exposure and HLA in healthy donors. PCR involved 60 Vbeta and 13 Jbeta primers. Sequencing used immunoSEQ multiplex PCR; TCRdb keeps in-frame clones, though not all of them. The sample contains roughly 110,000 clones, roughly 80% of which appear only once. Specimen: PBMCs. These receptors came from a man under 40 in good health and CMV-seropositive.

The chain employs TRBV2 and TRBJ1-3; perhaps TRBD1 as D (5 bases). The CDR3 extends over 17 amino acids. The V end was cut by 4 bases, the J end by 5 bases, with 21 bases between. Germline V gene data show CDR1 as SNHLY and CDR2 as FYNNEI. The CDR3 region has the DNA TGTGCCAGCAGTGGAGACGGGGGGTTCGGCTTAAGAAACACCATATATTTT. This gives the protein CASSGDGGFGLRNTIYF.

V gene TRBV27 combines with J gene TRBJ2-1, with 9 bases matching TRBD1. Losses at the gene ends were 5 bases for V and 8 bases for J; bases not matched to a gene: 7. This CDR3 is 14 amino acids long. Per germline, CDR1 MNHEY and CDR2 SMNVEV (reference sequence). For the CDR3, the DNA is TGTGCCAGCAGTCTCGACAGGGGGTTAGATGAGCAGTTCTTC. Its translation: CASSLDRGLDEQFF.

The genes are TRBV7-3 and TRBJ1-6; D not certain. The germline gives CDR1 SGHTA, CDR2 FQGTGA. Trimming shortened V by 2 bases and J by 5 bases, and 7 bases separated the two germline ends. The CDR3 length is 14 residues. CDR3 amino acids: CASSLDYHNSPLHF. CDR3 in DNA: TGTGCCAGCAGCTTAGACTATCATAATTCACCCCTCCACTTT.

The chain couples TRBV9 to TRBJ1-4; a weak D match, TRBD1 (6 bases). This CDR3 comprises 14 residues. The V end lost 4 bases, the J end lost 1 base, and 8 bases lay between the germline ends. From germline, CDR1 is SGDLS and CDR2 YYNGEE. The CDR3 spells CASSTGITNEKLFF. The CDR3 bases are TGTGCCAGCAGCACAGGGATAACTAATGAAAAACTGTTTTTT.

The chain has TRBV7-8 and TRBJ1-2, with D possibly TRBD1 on 5 matching bases. Germline CDR1 is SGHVS and CDR2 is FQNEAQ. Trimming took 0 bases from V and 4 from J, leaving 12 bases between them. This CDR3 is 15 amino acids long. The CDR3 DNA reads TGTGCCAGCAGCTTAGCGCCCACAGGATTCTATGGCTACACCTTC. This encodes CASSLAPTGFYGYTF.

The chain has TRBV7-9 and TRBJ2-1; TRBD1 matches 10 bases. Germline assignment: CDR1 SEHNR and CDR2 FQNEAQ (reference sequence). This CDR3 region has 15 residues. With 7 bases clipped from V and 5 bases from J, the junction kept 8 bases outside the gene matches. The CDR3 DNA is TGTGCCAGCATCATAGGGACAGGGGTGGACAATGAGCAGTTCTTC. Its translation: CASIIGTGVDNEQFF.

The chain recombines TRBV11-3 with TRBJ2-1; TRBD2 matches 11 bases. Looked up from germline, CDR1 is SGHNT and CDR2 is YENEEA. V trimming: 4 bases; J trimming: 9 bases; junction bases outside the gene matches: 8. CDR3 length equals 15 residues. The CDR3 loop reads CASSSTSGSGSEQFF. CDR3 DNA sequence: TGTGCCAGCAGCTCCACTAGCGGGAGTGGTAGTGAGCAGTTCTTC.

This clone was observed a handful of times. The chain uses TRBV5-1 and TRBJ1-2; the match to TRBD1 covers 11 bases. Germline loops: CDR1 SGHRS, CDR2 YFSETQ. The CDR3 loop spans 14 amino acids. V dropped 0 bases and J dropped 8; count of bases not matched to a gene: 3. CDR3 loop: CASSLGTGGGGYTF. The CDR3 coding sequence is TGCGCCAGCAGCTTGGGGACAGGGGGCGGAGGCTACACCTTC.

V gene TRBV7-6 combines with J gene TRBJ2-5; TRBD2 might be the D (6 bases). The germline CDR1 and CDR2 sequences are SGHVS and FNYEAQ. The V and J ends lost 5 bases and 5 bases respectively, with 21 bases between them. This CDR3 region has 16 residues. CDR3 sequence reads: CASSPPGLQMRETQYF. CDR3 sequence (DNA): TGTGCCAGCAGCCCGCCGGGACTTCAAATGAGGGAGACCCAGTACTTC.

The chain couples TRBV29-1 to TRBJ2-7; 9 nucleotides line up with TRBD1. The germline V gene has CDR1 SQVTM and CDR2 ANQGSEA. The CDR3 runs 12 residues. V dropped 6 bases and J dropped 5; count of bases not matched to a gene: 5. The CDR3 region is CSVGQGPDEQYF. The CDR3 nucleotides are TGCAGCGTGGGACAGGGCCCCGACGAGCAGTACTTC.

The rearrangement joins TRBV5-4 to TRBJ2-2; TRBD1 is a possible D gene (6 bases). Germline V gives CDR1 SGHNT, CDR2 YYREEE (reference sequence). The CDR3 loop spans 15 amino acids. V gave up 0 bases and J gave up 3 bases, with 9 bases separating them. The CDR3 DNA reads TGTGCCAGCAGCTTGGTGTCAGGGGACACCGGGGAGCTGTTTTTT. The encoded protein is CASSLVSGDTGELFF. The whole variable domain, remainder taken from reference TRBV5-4 and TRBJ2-2, is ETGVTQSPTHLIKTRGQQVTLRCSSQSGHNTVSWYQQALGQGPQFIFQYYREEENGRGNFPPRFSGLQFPNYSSELNVNALELDDSALYLCASSLVSGDTGELFFGEGSRLTVL.

V usage is TRBV19 and J usage is TRBJ1-1; 8 bases align to TRBD1. The CDR3 sequence is 12 residues long. CDR1 and CDR2 (germline): LNHDA, SQIVND (reference sequence). The ends lost 4 bases at V and 11 bases at J; junction bases unmatched: 6. DNA of the CDR3: TGTGCCAGTAGTACCGGACAGGGTGACGCTTTCTTT. Its protein is CASSTGQGDAFF.

This chain links TRBV11-2 with TRBJ1-1; 7 nucleotides align to TRBD1. With V trimmed by 5 bases and J by 0 bases, 15 bases remained unmatched. The CDR3 covers 18 residues. The germline V gene has CDR1 SGHAT and CDR2 FQNNGV. CDR3 nucleotides: TGTGCCAGCAGCCCTGCTGCTGGGACAGCTATCATGAACACTGAAGCTTTCTTT. This encodes CASSPAAGTAIMNTEAFF. The variable domain in full, with the rest retrieved from reference TRBV11-2 and TRBJ1-1, is EAGVAQSPRYKIIEKRQSVAFWCNPISGHATLYWYQQILGQGPKLLIQFQNNGVVDDSQLPKDRFSAERLKGVDSTLKIQPAKLEDSAVYLCASSPAAGTAIMNTEAFFGQGTRLTVV.

V is TRBV15 and J is TRBJ1-1; tentative D call: TRBD1 (5 bases). Germline V lookup: CDR1 LNHNV, CDR2 YYDKDF (reference sequence). The CDR3 is 13 amino acids. V was cut by 8 bases and J by 1 base, with 11 bases left in between. The CDR3, as DNA: TGTGCCACCTCGGAGGGGAAGAACACTGAAGCTTTCTTT. Protein product: CATSEGKNTEAFF.

J is TRBJ2-5 and V is TRBV6-5; TRBD1 aligns across 8 bases. This CDR3 comprises 14 residues. Per germline, CDR1 MNHEY and CDR2 SVGAGI. Trimming cost V 5 bases and J 4 bases; bases outside gene matches: 6. The CDR3 DNA follows: TGTGCCAGCAGTCGGACAGGGTTGGGAGAGACCCAGTACTTC. Translation: CASSRTGLGETQYF.

This clone showed up just a few times. The V and J genes are TRBV6-5 and TRBJ2-5, with D hard to call. This CDR3 contains 14 residues. V lost 4 bases to trimming and J lost 7 bases, with 16 bases between them. CDR1 MNHEY and CDR2 SVGAGI come from the germline V gene. This CDR3 reads CASSLLGLGGTQYF. Here the CDR3 DNA reads TGTGCCAGCAGTTTACTCGGCCTAGGCGGGACCCAGTACTTC.

The gene calls are TRBV4-1 and TRBJ2-5; D is unclear. Germline-derived CDR1 and CDR2 are MGHRA and YSYEKL. Trimming took 3 bases from V and 1 from J, leaving 6 bases between them. The CDR3 totals 13 residues. Written as DNA, the CDR3 is TGCGCCAGCAGCCAGACATCCCAAGAGACCCAGTACTTC. Protein: CASSQTSQETQYF.

This clone occurred a few times. The chain employs TRBV11-3 and TRBJ2-3; D may be TRBD2 (6 bases). The CDR3 runs 14 residues. V lost 4 bases to trimming and J lost 5 bases, with 13 bases between them. Germline V gene lookup returns CDR1 SGHNT and CDR2 YENEEA. CDR3 coding DNA: TGTGCCAGCAGCTCTGGGGAAGCGGGAGATACGCAGTATTTT. Encoded protein: CASSSGEAGDTQYF. Combining the CDR3 with reference TRBV11-3 and TRBJ2-3 gives the whole variable domain EAGVVQSPRYKIIEKKQPVAFWCNPISGHNTLYWYLQNLGQGPELLIRYENEEAVDDSQLPKDRFSAERLKGVDSTLKIQPAELGDSAVYLCASSSGEAGDTQYFGPGTRLTVL.

The chain carries TRBV5-4 and TRBJ1-2; no clear D gene. Germline CDR1 reads SGHNT; CDR2 reads YYREEE (reference sequence). The V end lost 0 bases, the J end lost 8 bases, and 14 bases lay between the germline ends. There are 14 residues in the CDR3. The CDR3: CASSLDSGLEGYTF. For the CDR3, the DNA is TGTGCCAGCAGCTTGGACTCGGGATTAGAGGGCTACACCTTC.

The count of this clone is one. The genes are TRBV5-1 and TRBJ1-2; 7 nucleotides line up with TRBD1. Looked up from germline, CDR1 is SGHRS and CDR2 is YFSETQ. The V and J ends lost 3 bases and 7 bases, in that order; junction bases with no gene match: 9. The CDR3 contains 14 residues. This CDR3 reads CASSSGTALGGYTF. The DNA of the CDR3 is TGCGCCAGCAGCTCCGGGACAGCATTAGGTGGCTACACCTTC.

This sequence joins TRBV9 and TRBJ2-1; 12 nucleotides line up with TRBD2. From germline, CDR1 is SGDLS and CDR2 YYNGEE. The CDR3 extends over 17 amino acids. The ends lost 4 bases at V and 3 bases at J; junction bases unmatched: 8. CDR3 amino acids: CASSPTTSGGHYNEQFF. DNA of the CDR3: TGTGCCAGCAGCCCCACGACTAGCGGGGGACACTACAATGAGCAGTTCTTC. The full variable domain, in which reference TRBV9 and TRBJ2-1 provide the parts outside the CDR3, is DSGVTQTPKHLITATGQRVTLRCSPRSGDLSVYWYQQSLDQGLQFLIQYYNGEERAKGNILERFSAQQFPDLHSELNLSSLELGDSALYFCASSPTTSGGHYNEQFFGPGTRLTVL.

The CDR3 spells CASSFLEKNTEAFF. The CDR3 coding sequence is TGTGCCAGCAGCTTTCTAGAGAAAAACACTGAAGCTTTCTTT. The gene calls are TRBV7-9 and TRBJ1-1; D not resolved. This CDR3 comprises 14 residues. Trimming pared 3 bases from V and 2 bases from J, leaving 10 bases between. CDR1 and CDR2 (germline): SEHNR, FQNEAQ (reference sequence). The full variable domain, in which reference TRBV7-9 and TRBJ1-1 provide the parts outside the CDR3, is DTGVSQNPRHKITKRGQNVTFRCDPISEHNRLYWYRQTLGQGPEFLTYFQNEAQLEKSRLLSDRFSAERPKGSFSTLEIQRTEQGDSAMYLCASSFLEKNTEAFFGQGTRLTVV.

The chain joins TRBV29-1 to TRBJ1-2, with unresolved D. CDR3 length: 15 residues. The ends were cut back, 0 bases at V and 0 bases at J, with 11 bases in the middle. Germline V gives CDR1 SQVTM, CDR2 ANQGSEA. CDR3 DNA sequence: TGCAGCGTTGAAGATTTAGCGGGTTCTAACTATGGCTACACCTTC. Amino acids: CSVEDLAGSNYGYTF.

This chain joins TRBV30 and TRBJ2-5; no clear D. The CDR3 is made up of 13 amino acids. Germline loops: CDR1 GTSNPN, CDR2 SVGIG (reference sequence). With 3 bases removed from V and 4 bases from J, the gap between germline ends came to 12 bases. DNA of the CDR3: TGTGCCTGGAGAGTTAAGTCGGGAGAGACCCAGTACTTC. Translation: CAWRVKSGETQYF.

This clone was observed a single time. The chain links TRBV14 to TRBJ2-1; tentatively, D is TRBD2 (5 bases). The CDR3 has 13 amino acids. The ends were cut back, 4 bases at V and 9 bases at J, with 13 bases in the middle. Germline V gene data show CDR1 as SGHDN and CDR2 as FVKESK. This CDR3 is CASSPRTSSEQFF. Here the CDR3 DNA reads TGTGCCAGCAGCCCACGAACTAGTAGTGAGCAGTTCTTC. Combining the CDR3 with reference TRBV14 and TRBJ2-1 gives the whole variable domain EAGVTQFPSHSVIEKGQTVTLRCDPISGHDNLYWYRRVMGKEIKFLLHFVKESKQDESGMPNNRFLAERTGGTYSTLKVQPAELEDSGVYFCASSPRTSSEQFFGPGTRLTVL.

This clone counts as medium-sized. The V gene is TRBV6-5, the J gene TRBJ1-1; TRBD1 matches 9 bases. V shed 2 bases, J shed 5 bases, and the junction held 6 bases outside the gene matches. The CDR3 is 15 amino acids. Looked up from germline, CDR1 is MNHEY and CDR2 is SVGAGI. The CDR3 DNA reads TGTGCCAGCAGTTACCGCGGACAGGGGACGACTGAAGCTTTCTTT. Translation gives CASSYRGQGTTEAFF.

The V and J genes are TRBV30 and TRBJ1-1; a weak D match, TRBD1 (5 bases). The CDR3 has 14 amino acids. The germline CDR1 and CDR2 sequences are GTSNPN and SVGIG (reference sequence). Trimming cost V 0 bases and J 1 base, with 9 bases left between them. The CDR3: CAWSVGQGNTEAFF. CDR3 sequence (DNA): TGTGCCTGGAGTGTAGGGCAGGGGAACACTGAAGCTTTCTTT.